A single T cell receptor beta chain is shown here with its context. This clonotype appeared a few times. This receptor's antigen is unknown. No base quality information exists; no much larger clone differs at one position. CDR1 DFQATT and CDR2 SNEGSKA are derived from the germline V gene (reference sequence). V is reduced by 2 bases and J by 0 bases, leaving a spacing of 8 bases between them. The CDR3 covers 13 residues, taking in both the cysteine and the valine. Only the CDR3 part of the read is kept: 39 bases, read in frame from the first base. Every donor was a healthy Caucasian. The twin cohort consisted of three pairs of female monozygotic twins, all aged roughly 18 to 29 years. CD4+ and CD8+ T cell populations were isolated with positive isolation kits from Invitrogen. The method was 5' RACE. The sequencing machine was an Illumina HiSeq 2000. Template switching added a universal primer binding site, and the final cDNA carried a unique molecular identifier that allowed TCR cDNA molecules to be counted accurately. Specific primers in the conserved constant-segment region were used to synthesize first-strand cDNA for the TCR alpha and beta chains. Each cDNA library was double barcoded, with a SMART-Mk sample barcode plus Illumina barcodes, to control for contamination. TruSeq adapter sequences along with Illumina sample barcodes were introduced in two successive PCR steps. TCR alpha and beta cDNA libraries were sequenced on the Illumina HiSeq platform with custom primers. The original methods were these. Unique molecular identifiers were extracted from raw reads with MiGEC, and CDR3 positions were determined with MiXCR. Recombination models were inferred per individual with the repgenHMM and IGoR tools using an EM algorithm. Shared clonotype analysis was performed with the tcR package in R, normalizing sharing by the product of cloneset sizes. To study raw recombination without the effects of thymic and clonal selection, out-of-frame nonproductive sequences were analyzed. In-frame beta chains were kept once TCRdb had trimmed the public reads at Q25 with fastp and called clones with MiXCR. Each entry merges the rows of one CDR3 protein and shows their most common DNA and genes. The V and J calls reflect TCRdb's pipeline rather than the authors' work. This sample gives approximately 350,000 distinct CDR3 sequences in total; approximately 13% of them show up just once. The top ten clones comprise 7.2% of the sample.

This specimen comes from a study of identical twins (TCRdb year 2016). Regarding the research as a whole: To test whether fetal clonotypes persist, this study deep-sequenced TCR alpha and beta repertoires from monozygotic twins, from unrelated adults of various ages, and from cord blood. To rule out contamination, replicate twin experiments were performed at different times with different library preparation protocols. What the authors observed across the whole study: Fewer insertions were carried by abundant cord blood beta clonotypes; a weaker similar trend was observed in young adult naive repertoires, while no such trend was observed in memory repertoires. Compared with coincidental sharing between unrelated individuals, out-of-frame TCR alpha sequences shared between twins had an excess of sequences with low generation probability. Because the same donors could not be followed over many years, the conclusions relied on cross-sectional statistical analysis. A weaker excess of twin sharing was found in beta out-of-frame sequences because the signal-to-noise ratio was lowered by fewer shared sequences. Invariant T cells such as MAIT and iNKT could partly confound zero-insertion analyses, though diverse VJ usage argued against this for most clonotypes. In monozygotic twins, recombination models systematically underestimated out-of-frame TCR alpha sharing, but the models matched the sharing seen between unrelated individuals.

This sample was shared with a second study, whose subject was yellow fever vaccine responses in identical twins. From that second study: The authors reported that the T cell response to vaccination in identical twins appeared partly convergent and partly personalized. The study precisely tracked vaccine-responding T cell clones in identical twins.

The chain joins TRBV20-1 to TRBJ2-7; the D gene lacks a confident call. Sequencing was done on a sample of CD8+ T cells sorted from blood. The receptor was isolated from a woman in her late teens or twenties in good health. The CDR3 protein is CSARPFDSYEQYV. The DNA sequence is as follows: TGCAGTGCTAGACCATTTGACTCCTACGAGCAGTACGTC.